Each of the 2 T cell receptor beta chains below was sequenced from the same sample in a study of synovial regulatory T cells in juvenile arthritis. Study-wide points: TCR diversity was lower in inflammation-associated blood Treg cells than in other blood Treg cells.

Produced via immunoSEQ multiplex PCR; TCRdb's table is partial and in-frame only. The sample totals 9,500 to 10,000 clones. No cognate antigen is known for these TCRs. Sequencing was carried out using Treg cells from blood. Regarding subset: HLA-DR+ inflammation-associated blood Treg cells. The receptors originated from a donor aged 2 to 35 with juvenile idiopathic arthritis.

This clone ranks as medium-sized in terms of frequency. The chain has TRBV28 and TRBJ2-7. CDR1 is MDHEN and CDR2 is SYDVKM in the germline V gene. The CDR3 is 13 residues long. Only the protein is available. This CDR3 reads CASRDRVPYEQYF.

Its frequency marks this clone as medium-sized. This chain links TRBV5-4 with TRBJ2-1. Germline values: CDR1 SGHNT, CDR2 YYREEE (reference sequence). The CDR3 loop spans 14 amino acids. Only the protein sequence is given. This chain's CDR3 is CASSLRGLSNEQFF. Full variable domain (remainder filled in from reference TRBV5-4 and TRBJ2-1): ETGVTQSPTHLIKTRGQQVTLRCSSQSGHNTVSWYQQALGQGPQFIFQYYREEENGRGNFPPRFSGLQFPNYSSELNVNALELDDSALYLCASSLRGLSNEQFFGPGTRLTVL.